Following are 24 T cell receptor beta chains from one sample sequenced in a study of blood T cell repertoires in COVID-19. Generated by immunoSEQ multiplex PCR, the TCRdb table keeps only in-frame clones and is missing some. Here the sample spans approximately 100,000 clones, roughly 82% being singletons. The source material was peripheral blood. These receptors were collected from a man aged 70-80 years with active or convalescent COVID-19.

This chain connects TRBV6-5 to TRBJ1-5, with 8 bases aligning to TRBD1. CDR1 is MNHEY and CDR2 is SVGAGI in the germline V gene. CDR3 length: 14 amino acids. Unmatched junction bases numbered 6, after V lost 9 bases and J lost 2 bases. The CDR3 bases are TGTGCCAGTTACCCAGGGGGCGGCAATCAGCCCCAGCATTTT. As protein: CASYPGGGNQPQHF.

This chain links TRBV5-1 with TRBJ1-6; D uncertain. The length of the CDR3 is 14 residues. The germline V gene has CDR1 SGHRS and CDR2 YFSETQ. V lost 0 bases and J lost 3, with 4 bases in between. CDR3 amino acids: CASSLASYNSPLHF. CDR3 nucleotide sequence: TGCGCCAGCAGCTTGGCTAGCTATAATTCACCCCTCCACTTT.

The chain employs TRBV9 and TRBJ2-7, with 11 bases identical to TRBD1. The CDR3 is 14 residues long. In germline, CDR1 is SGDLS, CDR2 YYNGEE. J lost 3 bases, V lost 3 bases, and 2 bases had no gene match. CDR3 sequence reads: CASSAGTGGYEQYF. The CDR3 DNA is TGTGCCAGCAGCGCCGGGACAGGGGGCTACGAGCAGTACTTC.

The V and J genes are TRBV9 and TRBJ2-7; TRBD2 aligns across 14 bases. The V gene's germline CDR1 is SGDLS and CDR2 YYNGEE. There are 17 residues in the CDR3. Unmatched junction bases numbered 6, after V lost 0 bases and J lost 4 bases. The CDR3 is CASSVGLAGGSKYEQYF. CDR3 nucleotides: TGTGCCAGCAGCGTAGGACTAGCGGGGGGGAGTAAGTACGAGCAGTACTTC.

The J gene is TRBJ2-3, the V gene TRBV13; TRBD2 matches at 12 bases. CDR1 PRHDT and CDR2 FYEKMQ come from the germline V gene (reference sequence). This CDR3 has 16 amino acids. V lost 6 bases and J lost 5; bases outside the gene matches: 9. The CDR3 nucleotides read TGTGCCAGCAGAACCCCTAGCGGGGGGGCCGAAGATACGCAGTATTTT. Translated, it gives CASRTPSGGAEDTQYF.

The chain is built from TRBV18 and TRBJ2-1; D may be TRBD1 (6 bases). V lost 1 base to trimming and J lost 8 bases, with 12 bases between them. CDR3 length: 14 residues. The V gene's germline CDR1 is KGHSH and CDR2 LQKENI. CDR3 protein: CASSPLAGADEQFF. DNA of the CDR3: TGTGCCAGCTCACCACTGGCAGGGGCCGATGAGCAGTTCTTC.

The V gene is TRBV5-4, the J gene TRBJ2-7; the D gene is possibly TRBD2 (6 bases). Deletions cut 0 bases from V and 3 bases from J, with 13 bases between. CDR1 and CDR2 (germline): SGHNT, YYREEE (reference sequence). The CDR3 is made up of 15 amino acids. CDR3 DNA sequence: TGTGCCAGCAGCTTGGGCGGGACTCGGGACTACGAGCAGTACTTC. The encoded protein is CASSLGGTRDYEQYF.

This clone occurred a few times. V and J are TRBV5-1 and TRBJ2-7; D perhaps matches TRBD1 (5 bases). The germline gives CDR1 SGHRS, CDR2 YFSETQ. The ends were cut back, 4 bases at V and 2 bases at J, with 13 bases in the middle. CDR3 size: 14 residues. The CDR3 DNA is TGCGCCAGCAGCCAGCTGGACAACCCCTACGAGCAGTACTTC. It codes for CASSQLDNPYEQYF.

The chain recombines TRBV5-5 with TRBJ1-1; D is uncertain. Germline assignment: CDR1 SGHKS and CDR2 YYEKEE (reference sequence). The V end was cut by 0 bases, the J end by 1 base, with 7 bases between. The CDR3 has 14 residues. The chain's CDR3 is CASSLEGGNTEAFF. The CDR3 DNA is TGTGCCAGCAGCTTGGAGGGAGGGAACACTGAAGCTTTCTTT.

V is TRBV4-2 and J is TRBJ1-1; possibly TRBD1 for D (6 bases). Trimming shortened V by 3 bases and J by 1 base, and 12 bases separated the two germline ends. The CDR3 runs 15 residues. Germline loops: CDR1 LGHNA, CDR2 YNFKEQ. DNA for the CDR3: TGTGCCAGCAGCCAGCCCGACAGGCCGAACACTGAAGCTTTCTTT. Its translation is CASSQPDRPNTEAFF.

This clone was counted a single time. This sequence joins TRBV5-1 and TRBJ2-5, with 7 bases identical to TRBD2. Per the germline V gene, CDR1 is SGHRS and CDR2 is YFSETQ. V lost 3 bases to trimming and J lost 5 bases; unmatched junction nucleotides: 7. The CDR3 spans 14 residues. Written as DNA, the CDR3 is TGCGCCAGCAGCTCCGGGACTATACTTGAGACCCAGTACTTC. Translation: CASSSGTILETQYF.

Only a few counts were recorded for this clone. The rearrangement joins TRBV5-6 to TRBJ2-1, with 7 nucleotides matching TRBD1. The CDR3 runs 15 residues. V lost 0 bases to trimming and J lost 8 bases; unmatched junction nucleotides: 8. Germline CDR1 SGHDT, CDR2 YYEEEE. In nucleotides, the CDR3 is TGTGCCAGCAGCTTGGAGAGACAGGGAAAGGATGAGCAGTTCTTC. Its translation is CASSLERQGKDEQFF.

In DNA form, the CDR3 reads TGTGCCAGCAGCGTAGCGGGGGAAGAGACCCAGTACTTC. Translating it yields CASSVAGEETQYF. The V gene is TRBV9, the J gene TRBJ2-5; weak D call: TRBD2 (6 bases). The germline V and J ends were trimmed by 0 bases and 3 bases, with 6 bases remaining between them. Germline V gene sequence: CDR1 SGDLS, CDR2 YYNGEE. This CDR3 contains 13 residues.

This clone was detected only once. This chain links TRBV4-2 with TRBJ2-3; 9 nucleotides align to TRBD2. The CDR3 contains 16 residues. V trimming: 1 base; J trimming: 6 bases; junction bases outside the gene matches: 8. Germline CDR1 reads LGHNA; CDR2 reads YNFKEQ. The CDR3 loop is CASSQGRRGGSDTQYF. The CDR3 nucleotides are TGTGCCAGCAGCCAAGGGAGGCGGGGGGGGTCGGATACGCAGTATTTT.

The rearrangement uses TRBV6-6 and TRBJ2-7; D remains ambiguous. Germline lookup yields CDR1 MNHNY and CDR2 SVGAGI (reference sequence). Trimming removed 0 bases from V and 5 bases from J, with 8 bases in between. The CDR3 is made up of 13 amino acids. The CDR3 loop reads CASSYSNTHEQYF. The CDR3 coding sequence is TGTGCCAGCAGTTACTCGAACACCCACGAGCAGTACTTC.

This chain links TRBV6-5 with TRBJ2-7; D remains unclear. Germline assignment: CDR1 MNHEY and CDR2 SVGAGI. The CDR3 has 12 residues. The V gene lost 2 bases and the J gene lost 2 bases, with 4 bases spanning the gap. As DNA, the CDR3 is TGTGCCAGCAGTTACGAGACCTACGAGCAGTACTTC. Protein: CASSYETYEQYF.

Comments on this clone: One junction end disagrees with the germline gene, perhaps due to a read error. The genes are TRBV11-2 and TRBJ2-3; 7 bases match TRBD2. The CDR3 has 17 amino acids. Germline-derived CDR1 and CDR2 are SGHAT and FQNNGV. CDR3 nucleotides: TGTGTCAGCAGCTTCACCGGGACTATCCCAGAAACAGATACGCAGTATTTT. This codes for CVSSFTGTIPETDTQYF.

The chain has TRBV3-1 (or the pseudogene TRBV3-2) and TRBJ1-3; 7 bases match TRBD1. Looked up from germline, CDR1 is LGHDT and CDR2 is YNNKEL (reference sequence). Trimming removed 2 bases from V and 3 bases from J; junction bases left unmatched: 4. The length of the CDR3 is 15 residues. The CDR3 region has the DNA TGTGCCAGCAGCCAAAAAACAGGGGTTGGAAACACCATATATTTT. As protein: CASSQKTGVGNTIYF.

This chain connects TRBV7-2 to TRBJ2-1; 9 bases map to TRBD2. Germline values: CDR1 SGHTA, CDR2 FQGNSA. With 0 bases clipped from V and 4 bases from J, the junction kept 1 base outside the gene matches. The CDR3 consists of 15 residues. This chain's CDR3 is CASSLASGGYNEQFF. The CDR3 nucleotides are TGTGCCAGCAGCTTAGCTAGCGGGGGTTACAATGAGCAGTTCTTC.

The chain carries TRBV12-5 and TRBJ2-3, with D possibly TRBD2 on 5 matching bases. The CDR3 covers 12 residues. The germline CDR1 and CDR2 sequences are LGHNT and FRNRAP. V was cut by 9 bases and J by 1 base, with 8 bases left in between. The CDR3 region is CASFGGTDTQYF. DNA for the CDR3: TGTGCTAGCTTCGGGGGCACAGATACGCAGTATTTT.

V is TRBV2 and J is TRBJ1-6, with D possibly matching TRBD1 (5 bases). The CDR3 covers 15 residues. V was cut by 4 bases and J by 10 bases, with 17 bases left in between. Germline values: CDR1 SNHLY, CDR2 FYNNEI. The CDR3 bases are TGTGCCAGCAGTGGGGGCAGTATAGTAGGGTCACCCCTCCACTTT. Translation: CASSGGSIVGSPLHF.

The rearrangement joins TRBV24-1 to TRBJ2-6; D might be TRBD1 (5 bases). The V end was cut by 10 bases, the J end by 2 bases, with 20 bases between. The CDR3 contains 17 residues. The germline V gene has CDR1 KGHDR and CDR2 SFDVKD. The CDR3 DNA sequence: TGTGCCACACACTTAGGGGTAGCCTACACTGGGGCCAACGTCCTGACTTTC. It encodes CATHLGVAYTGANVLTF.

This clone occurred a few times. This chain uses TRBV14 with TRBJ1-1; D is unresolved. V was trimmed by 5 bases and J by 4 bases, leaving 20 bases between them. CDR1 and CDR2 from the germline V gene are SGHDN and FVKESK. This CDR3 contains 16 residues. CDR3 in DNA: TGTGCCAGCAGCGGTATGATTCGCACGTCCGGCACTGAAGCTTTCTTT. As protein: CASSGMIRTSGTEAFF.

V gene TRBV7-9 combines with J gene TRBJ2-1; 9 nucleotides match TRBD2. Germline loops: CDR1 SEHNR, CDR2 FQNEAQ (reference sequence). V gave up 1 base and J gave up 0 bases; unmatched junction bases: 4. The CDR3 is 17 amino acids. CDR3 nucleotide sequence: TGTGCCAGCAGCTTAGGAGCGCGGGGGGGCTCCTACAATGAGCAGTTCTTC. Its protein product is CASSLGARGGSYNEQFF. Complete variable domain (other parts from reference TRBV7-9 and TRBJ2-1): DTGVSQNPRHKITKRGQNVTFRCDPISEHNRLYWYRQTLGQGPEFLTYFQNEAQLEKSRLLSDRFSAERPKGSFSTLEIQRTEQGDSAMYLCASSLGARGGSYNEQFFGPGTRLTVL.